The 23 T cell receptor beta chains presented below share a single source sample, sequenced in a study of shared clonotypes between healthy human individuals. Clones were read by immunoSEQ multiplex PCR, and TCRdb kept only the in-frame ones, dropping some. The table shows a few million clones, with just over 90% occurring only once. Source material: naive CD4+ T cells from PBMCs. The subset is: CD45RA+ positively selected. The receptors stem from a man aged 18 to 30 in good health. Some clones in this sample may be carry-over from other donors' samples.

This clone was seen once. The chain combines TRBV5-4 with TRBJ1-1, with D hard to call. Germline-derived CDR1 and CDR2 are SGHNT and YYREEE (reference sequence). The V and J ends lost 4 bases and 1 base respectively, with 5 bases between them. The CDR3 sequence is 12 residues long. The CDR3 region has the DNA TGTGCCAGCAGCCATAAGAACACTGAAGCTTTCTTT. Translated: CASSHKNTEAFF.

The V call is TRBV6-6, the J call TRBJ2-2; D tentatively fits TRBD1 or TRBD2 (7 bases each). CDR3 length equals 16 residues. The V and J ends lost 6 bases and 2 bases respectively, with 16 bases between them. Germline V gene lookup returns CDR1 MNHNY and CDR2 SVGAGI (reference sequence). Written as DNA, the CDR3 is TGTGCCAGCAGAAGCGGGGACAGTTTCAACACCGGGGAGCTGTTTTTT. As protein: CASRSGDSFNTGELFF.

This chain connects TRBV4-1 to TRBJ2-7; unclear D gene. Germline values: CDR1 MGHRA, CDR2 YSYEKL. This CDR3 region has 13 residues. Trimming pared 2 bases from V and 7 bases from J, leaving 12 bases between. As DNA, the CDR3 is TGCGCCAGCAGCCAACCCTGGCTGGATGAGCAGTACTTC. Protein sequence: CASSQPWLDEQYF.

The chain couples TRBV19 to TRBJ2-4; the D gene is possibly TRBD2 (6 bases). Trimming removed 8 bases at V and 9 bases at J, with 14 bases between. This CDR3 is 12 amino acids long. In germline, CDR1 is LNHDA, CDR2 SQIVND (reference sequence). The CDR3 is CASESGVSIQYF. The CDR3 DNA is TGTGCCAGTGAGTCGGGAGTTAGCATTCAGTACTTC.

Concerning this clone: The identical CDR3 is also encoded by other nucleotide sequences in the sample. The chain combines TRBV5-1 with TRBJ2-1, with TRBD1 identical over 7 bases. Trimming took 4 bases from V and 1 from J; bases not matched to a gene: 2. The CDR3 runs to 14 residues. Looked up from germline, CDR1 is SGHRS and CDR2 is YFSETQ. The CDR3 here is CASSGGQSYNEQFF. CDR3 sequence (DNA): TGCGCCAGCAGCGGGGGACAGTCCTACAATGAGCAGTTCTTC.

The chain recombines TRBV7-3 with TRBJ2-1, with 14 bases that match TRBD2. Germline values: CDR1 SGHTA, CDR2 FQGTGA. Trimming took 2 bases from V and 7 from J; bases not matched to a gene: 4. CDR3 length: 16 residues. In nucleotides, the CDR3 is TGTGCCAGCAGCTTAGGGGGACTAGCGGGAGCAAATGAGCAGTTCTTC. This gives the protein CASSLGGLAGANEQFF.

This clone has only a few counts. Other DNA sequences of this sample code for an identical CDR3. CDR3 amino acids: CASSLAGANTEAFF. The CDR3 DNA follows: TGCGCCAGCAGCTTGGCAGGGGCGAACACTGAAGCTTTCTTT. V and J are TRBV5-1 and TRBJ1-1, with D possibly matching TRBD1 (6 bases). V dropped 0 bases and J dropped 1 base, with 7 bases sitting between them. This CDR3 is 14 amino acids long. CDR1 is SGHRS, CDR2 YFSETQ, per germline.

The chain recombines TRBV28 with TRBJ2-7, with 12 bases matching TRBD2. J was trimmed by 6 bases and V by 10 bases; bases with no gene match: 10. This CDR3 spans 14 amino acids. Per germline, CDR1 MDHEN and CDR2 SYDVKM. CDR3 loop: CAITGPGLAGEQYF. The CDR3 DNA reads as TGTGCCATCACTGGACCGGGACTAGCGGGCGAGCAGTACTTC.

This chain links TRBV7-8 with TRBJ1-5; D is undetermined. V was pared by 2 bases and J by 6 bases, with 8 bases between. From germline, CDR1 is SGHVS and CDR2 FQNEAQ. The CDR3 contains 13 residues. Written as DNA, the CDR3 is TGTGCCAGCAGCTTAACTCGGGTTCAGCCCCAGCATTTT. Translating gives CASSLTRVQPQHF.

The chain links TRBV25-1 to TRBJ2-7, with TRBD1 as a possible D gene (7 bases). The CDR3 is 13 residues long. The germline V gene has CDR1 MGHDK and CDR2 SYGVNS. V lost 4 bases to trimming and J lost 3 bases, with 10 bases between them. DNA of the CDR3: TGTGCCAGCAGTGCCCAGGGGGGCTACGAGCAGTACTTC. Residues: CASSAQGGYEQYF.

The chain carries TRBV28 and TRBJ2-7; TRBD1 aligns across 9 bases. CDR3 length equals 13 residues. CDR1 is MDHEN, CDR2 SYDVKM, per germline. Trimming at V came to 8 bases and at J to 5 bases, leaving 7 bases not matched to a gene. In DNA, the CDR3 is TGTGCCAGCGGTATGGGACAGGGCCACGAGCAGTACTTC. Translation gives CASGMGQGHEQYF. Full variable domain (rest looked up from reference TRBV28 and TRBJ2-7): DVKVTQSSRYLVKRTGEKVFLECVQDMDHENMFWYRQDPGLGLRLIYFSYDVKMKEKGDIPEGYSVSREKKERFSLILESASTNQTSMYLCASGMGQGHEQYFGPGTRLTVT.

V gene TRBV7-9 combines with J gene TRBJ2-1; 9 bases match TRBD2. V lost 4 bases, J lost 3 bases, and 4 bases stayed unmatched. Germline V gives CDR1 SEHNR, CDR2 FQNEAQ (reference sequence). The CDR3 runs to 15 residues. The CDR3 loop is CASSSWREGYNEQFF. The CDR3, as DNA: TGTGCCAGCAGCTCGTGGCGGGAGGGCTACAATGAGCAGTTCTTC.

The chain combines TRBV7-2 with TRBJ1-3; D ambiguous. Germline V lookup: CDR1 SGHTA, CDR2 FQGNSA. The V gene lost 5 bases and the J gene lost 2 bases, with 7 bases spanning the gap. The CDR3 consists of 13 residues. As DNA, the CDR3 is TGTGCCAGCAGCGTGAGCCCTGGAAACACCATATATTTT. This gives the protein CASSVSPGNTIYF. The full variable domain, its missing parts supplied by reference TRBV7-2 and TRBJ1-3, is GAGVSQSPSNKVTEKGKDVELRCDPISGHTALYWYRQSLGQGLEFLIYFQGNSAPDKSGLPSDRFSAERTGGSVSTLTIQRTQQEDSAVYLCASSVSPGNTIYFGEGSWLTVV.

This chain links TRBV27 with TRBJ2-1, with D uncertain. The CDR3 has 18 residues. V lost 6 bases to trimming and J lost 5 bases, with 26 bases between them. Germline CDR1 MNHEY, CDR2 SMNVEV (reference sequence). CDR3 coding DNA: TGTGCCAGCAGGCTAATCGGGTGGGGATATCTTACCCACAATGAGCAGTTCTTC. Translated: CASRLIGWGYLTHNEQFF.

With respect to this clone: One end of the junction does not line up with germline, which may come from a read error. The chain is built from TRBV28 and TRBJ2-2; tentative D call: TRBD2 (6 bases). The CDR3 is made up of 14 amino acids. Germline V gene data show CDR1 as MDHEN and CDR2 as SYDVKM. In nucleotides, the CDR3 is TGTGCCAGCAGCACGCGGGGCCGCCTAGGGGCGCTGTTTTTT. This gives the protein CASSTRGRLGALFF.

The J gene is TRBJ2-2, the V gene TRBV4-3, with a weak D call TRBD1 (5 bases). Per the germline V gene, CDR1 is LGHNA and CDR2 is YSLEER. V dropped 1 base and J dropped 0 bases, with 21 bases sitting between them. The CDR3 runs 20 residues. The CDR3 sequence is CASSQGRAGILSANTGELFF. CDR3 sequence (DNA): TGCGCCAGCAGCCAAGGCAGGGCAGGAATCTTGTCCGCGAACACCGGGGAGCTGTTTTTT.

The chain carries TRBV2 and TRBJ2-2; D uncertain. With 8 bases removed from V and 0 bases from J, the gap between germline ends came to 10 bases. This CDR3 contains 14 residues. Looked up from germline, CDR1 is SNHLY and CDR2 is FYNNEI. DNA for the CDR3: TGTGCCAGCGGTGCGGAAACGAACACCGGGGAGCTGTTTTTT. Translation gives CASGAETNTGELFF.

V and J are TRBV4-2 and TRBJ2-7, with no clear D. The V and J ends lost 1 base and 2 bases respectively, with 9 bases between them. CDR1 LGHNA and CDR2 YNFKEQ come from the germline V gene. The CDR3 contains 14 residues. The CDR3 loop reads CASSQARRTYEQYF. CDR3 nucleotide sequence: TGTGCCAGCAGCCAAGCGCGCCGGACCTACGAGCAGTACTTC.

This chain joins TRBV5-8 and TRBJ2-1, with 7 bases matching TRBD1. V lost 5 bases to trimming and J lost 3 bases; unmatched junction nucleotides: 8. Germline loops: CDR1 SGHTS, CDR2 YDEGEE. The CDR3 has 15 residues. The CDR3 loop reads CASRYNNRGYNEQFF. CDR3 bases: TGTGCCAGCAGGTACAACAACAGGGGCTACAATGAGCAGTTCTTC.

The rearrangement links TRBV28 to TRBJ2-6, with TRBD2 matching 10 bases. Trimming removed 6 bases from V and 1 base from J; junction bases left unmatched: 9. Germline values: CDR1 MDHEN, CDR2 SYDVKM. The CDR3 loop spans 18 amino acids. The CDR3 protein is CASRQLAGRPSGANVLTF. CDR3 DNA: TGTGCCAGCAGACAACTAGCGGGACGTCCTTCTGGGGCCAACGTCCTGACTTTC.

The rearrangement joins TRBV6-4 to TRBJ2-3, with 11 bases identical to TRBD1. The length of the CDR3 is 15 residues. Trimming at V came to 6 bases and at J to 2 bases, leaving 4 bases not matched to a gene. Per the germline V gene, CDR1 is MRHNA and CDR2 is SNTAGT. The CDR3 here is CASSRGQGATDTQYF. CDR3 nucleotides: TGTGCCAGCAGCCGTGGACAGGGGGCCACAGATACGCAGTATTTT.

The chain recombines TRBV6-1 with TRBJ2-7, with 7 bases fitting TRBD1. The length of the CDR3 is 15 residues. The V gene end was trimmed by 3 bases and the J gene end by 2 bases; junction bases not matched to a gene: 7. From germline, CDR1 is MNHNS and CDR2 SASEGT. CDR3 coding DNA: TGTGCCAGCAGTGACCCCGGGACAGTACCCTACGAGCAGTACTTC. Translating gives CASSDPGTVPYEQYF.

This chain connects TRBV19 to TRBJ2-5; no clear D gene. V dropped 3 bases and J dropped 0 bases, with 8 bases sitting between them. The germline CDR1 and CDR2 sequences are LNHDA and SQIVND (reference sequence). The CDR3 contains 14 residues. As DNA, the CDR3 is TGTGCCAGTAGTATTCTCTTGGACCAAGAGACCCAGTACTTC. It encodes CASSILLDQETQYF.